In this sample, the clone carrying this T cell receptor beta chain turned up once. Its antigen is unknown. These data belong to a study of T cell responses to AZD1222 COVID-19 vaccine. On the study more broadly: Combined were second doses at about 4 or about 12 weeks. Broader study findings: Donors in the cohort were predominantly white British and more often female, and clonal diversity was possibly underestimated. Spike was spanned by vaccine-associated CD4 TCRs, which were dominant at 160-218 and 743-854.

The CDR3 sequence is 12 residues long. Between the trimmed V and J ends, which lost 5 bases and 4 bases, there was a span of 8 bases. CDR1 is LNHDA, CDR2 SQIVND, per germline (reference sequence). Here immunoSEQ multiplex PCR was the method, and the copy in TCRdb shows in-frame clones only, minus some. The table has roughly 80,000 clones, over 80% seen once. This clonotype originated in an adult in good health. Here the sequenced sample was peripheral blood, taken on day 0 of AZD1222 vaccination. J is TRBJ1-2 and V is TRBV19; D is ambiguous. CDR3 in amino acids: CASSPGIYGYTF. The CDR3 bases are TGTGCCAGTAGTCCCGGAATCTATGGCTACACCTTC.